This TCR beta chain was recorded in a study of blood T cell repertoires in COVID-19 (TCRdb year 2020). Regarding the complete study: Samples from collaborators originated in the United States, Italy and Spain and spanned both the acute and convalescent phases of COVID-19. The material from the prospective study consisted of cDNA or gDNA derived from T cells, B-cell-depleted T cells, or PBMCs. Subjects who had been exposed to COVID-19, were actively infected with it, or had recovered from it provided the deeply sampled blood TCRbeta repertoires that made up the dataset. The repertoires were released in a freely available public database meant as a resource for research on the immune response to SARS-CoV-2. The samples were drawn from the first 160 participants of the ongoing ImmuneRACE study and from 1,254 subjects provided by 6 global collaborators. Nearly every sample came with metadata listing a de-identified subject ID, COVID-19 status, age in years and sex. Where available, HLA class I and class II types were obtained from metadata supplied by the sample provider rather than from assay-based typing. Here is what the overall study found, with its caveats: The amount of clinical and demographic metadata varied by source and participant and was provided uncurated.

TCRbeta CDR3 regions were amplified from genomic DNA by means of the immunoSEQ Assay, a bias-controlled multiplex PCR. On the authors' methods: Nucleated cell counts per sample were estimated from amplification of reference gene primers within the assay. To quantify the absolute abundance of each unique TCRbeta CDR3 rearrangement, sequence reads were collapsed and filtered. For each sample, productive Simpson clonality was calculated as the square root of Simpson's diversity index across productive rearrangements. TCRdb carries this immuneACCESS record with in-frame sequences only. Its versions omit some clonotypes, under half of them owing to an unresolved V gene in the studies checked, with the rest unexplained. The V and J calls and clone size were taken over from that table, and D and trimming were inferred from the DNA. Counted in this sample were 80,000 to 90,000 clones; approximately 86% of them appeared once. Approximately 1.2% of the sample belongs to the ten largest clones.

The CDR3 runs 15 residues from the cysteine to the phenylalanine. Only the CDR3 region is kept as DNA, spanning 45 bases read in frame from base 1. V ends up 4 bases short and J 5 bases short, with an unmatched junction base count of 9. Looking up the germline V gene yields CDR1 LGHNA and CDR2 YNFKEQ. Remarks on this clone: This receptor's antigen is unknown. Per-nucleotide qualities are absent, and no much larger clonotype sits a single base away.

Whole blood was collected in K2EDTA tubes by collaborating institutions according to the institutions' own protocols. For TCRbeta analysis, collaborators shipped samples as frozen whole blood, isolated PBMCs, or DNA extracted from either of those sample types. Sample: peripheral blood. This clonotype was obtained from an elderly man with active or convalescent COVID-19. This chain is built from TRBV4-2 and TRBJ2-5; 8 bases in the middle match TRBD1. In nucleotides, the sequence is TGTGCCAGCAGCCCCCAGACAGGGGTACGGGAGACCCAGTACTTC. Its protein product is CASSPQTGVRETQYF.